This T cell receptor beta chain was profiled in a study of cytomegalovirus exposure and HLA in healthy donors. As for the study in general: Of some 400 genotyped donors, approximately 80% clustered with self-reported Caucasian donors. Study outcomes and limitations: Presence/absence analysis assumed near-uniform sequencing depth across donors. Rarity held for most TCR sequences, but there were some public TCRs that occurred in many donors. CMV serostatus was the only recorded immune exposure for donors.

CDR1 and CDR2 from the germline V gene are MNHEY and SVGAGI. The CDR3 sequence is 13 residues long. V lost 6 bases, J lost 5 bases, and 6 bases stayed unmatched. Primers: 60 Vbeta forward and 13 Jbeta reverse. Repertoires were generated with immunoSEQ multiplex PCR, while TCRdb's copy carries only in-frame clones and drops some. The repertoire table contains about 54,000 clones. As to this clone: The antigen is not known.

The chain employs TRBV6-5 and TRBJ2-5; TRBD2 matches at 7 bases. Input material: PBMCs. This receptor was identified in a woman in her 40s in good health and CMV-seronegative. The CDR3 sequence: CASSSPRGETQYF. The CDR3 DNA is TGTGCCAGCAGCTCCCCGCGGGGGGAGACCCAGTACTTC.